This TCR beta chain comes out of a study of response to subunit inactivated influenza vaccine. Study conclusions and caveats: Authors suggested each seasonal flu vaccination may recruit only limited numbers of new T cells.

A note on this clonotype: Its target is unknown.

From the RT-PCR reads, TCRdb called clonotypes with MiXCR, one entry per CDR3 protein. Of more than 450,000 distinct CDR3 sequences in the sample, roughly 8.2% were seen once. This CDR3 contains 13 residues. V lost 5 bases and J 3 bases, leaving 9 bases between the germline ends. Germline values: CDR1 SGDLS, CDR2 YYNGEE. Sequencing used PBMCs from blood, obtained around 2 years after vaccination. The chain has TRBV9 and TRBJ1-3, with unresolved D. The sequence was collected from a man aged 45-69 years who received an inactivated influenza vaccine. DNA for the CDR3: TGTGCCAGCAGAGGTGGAAGTGGAAACACCATATATTTT. It is translated as CASRGGSGNTIYF.